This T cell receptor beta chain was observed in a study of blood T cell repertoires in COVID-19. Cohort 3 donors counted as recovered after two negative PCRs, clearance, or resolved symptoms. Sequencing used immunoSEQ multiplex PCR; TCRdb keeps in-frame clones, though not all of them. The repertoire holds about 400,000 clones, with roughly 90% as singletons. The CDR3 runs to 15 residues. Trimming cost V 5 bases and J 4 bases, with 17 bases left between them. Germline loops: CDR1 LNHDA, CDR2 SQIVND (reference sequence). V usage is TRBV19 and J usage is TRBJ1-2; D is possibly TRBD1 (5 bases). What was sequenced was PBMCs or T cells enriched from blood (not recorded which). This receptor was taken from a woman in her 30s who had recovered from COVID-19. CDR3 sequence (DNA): TGTGCCAGTAGTCCCTCGAAGGGGCTGGTCTATGGCTACACCTTC. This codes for CASSPSKGLVYGYTF.